Listed below are T cell receptor beta chains from one sample, sequenced in a study of cytomegalovirus exposure and HLA in healthy donors. The data were produced by immunoSEQ multiplex PCR, yet TCRdb's version contains in-frame clones alone and is incomplete. The data show 100,000 or so clones, with about 70% seen just once and roughly 2.6% held by the top ten. The specimen was PBMCs. The origin of the receptors is a man aged 45 to 65 in good health and CMV-seropositive. Both conserved end residues are part of each CDR3. A D gene is named only where the DNA matches it firmly. Expanded clones are given a class, and other clones once, few, many or no size at all.

v_gene	d_gene	abundance	j_gene	CDR3aa	CDR3nt
TRBV27	.	few	TRBJ1-5	CASSPLGQGNQPQHF	TGTGCCAGCAGTCCCCTAGGCCAGGGAAATCAGCCCCAGCATTTT
TRBV9	TRBD2	few	TRBJ2-7	CASNAGLAGGEQYF	TGTGCCAGCAATGCGGGACTAGCGGGCGGGGAGCAGTACTTC
TRBV4-2	.	.	TRBJ2-3	CASSQAAGTDTQYF	TGTGCCAGCAGCCAAGCTGCGGGTACAGATACGCAGTATTTT
TRBV10-3	.	.	TRBJ2-5	CAIRDSMDQETQYF	TGTGCCATCAGGGACAGCATGGACCAAGAGACCCAGTACTTC
TRBV19	TRBD1	.	TRBJ1-1	CATSDRGSTEAFF	TGTGCCACCTCGGACAGGGGGAGCACTGAAGCTTTCTTT
TRBV4-1	.	.	TRBJ1-2	CASSHPAGGGNYGYTF	TGCGCCAGCAGCCACCCCGCGGGGGGGGGAAACTATGGCTACACCTTC
TRBV19	.	.	TRBJ2-1	CATLADTSYNEQFF	TGTGCCACCTTAGCGGATACTTCCTACAATGAGCAGTTCTTC
TRBV6-1	.	.	TRBJ2-7	CASTFHGQRTFEQYF	TGTGCCAGCACATTCCACGGACAGCGGACTTTCGAGCAGTACTTC
TRBV2	TRBD2	few	TRBJ2-3	CAISPSGDTQYF	TGTGCCATCTCCCCTAGCGGAGATACGCAGTATTTT
TRBV19	TRBD1	.	TRBJ2-7	CASNHRDRAHEQYF	TGTGCCAGTAACCACCGGGACAGGGCCCACGAGCAGTACTTC
TRBV9	TRBD1	few	TRBJ2-6	CASSVAPGQGNGANGLTF	TGTGCCAGCAGCGTAGCCCCCGGACAGGGGAATGGGGCCAACGGCCTGACTTTC
TRBV4-1	.	few	TRBJ1-2	CASSQEEGGYGYTF	TGCGCCAGCAGCCAGGAGGAGGGCGGCTATGGCTACACCTTC
TRBV19	.	once	TRBJ2-4	CATKSPETSNIAKNIQYF	TGTGCCACCAAGTCCCCAGAGACTAGTAATATAGCCAAAAACATTCAGTACTTC
TRBV19	.	.	TRBJ1-4	CASRQATNEKLFF	TGTGCCAGCCGACAGGCAACTAATGAAAAACTGTTTTTT
TRBV5-1	.	.	TRBJ2-5	CASSLDIGEQETQYF	TGCGCCAGCAGCTTGGATATCGGTGAACAAGAGACCCAGTACTTC
TRBV2	.	.	TRBJ2-5	CASSELRGQETQYF	TGTGCCAGCAGTGAGTTAAGGGGGCAAGAGACCCAGTACTTC
TRBV10-3	TRBD1	.	TRBJ1-1	CAISRDRGTEAFF	TGTGCCATCAGTCGGGACAGGGGCACTGAAGCTTTCTTT
TRBV15	.	.	TRBJ1-5	CATSIYNQPQHF	TGTGCCACCAGCATATACAATCAGCCCCAGCATTTT
TRBV2	TRBD1	.	TRBJ2-7	CASSGDSSYEQYF	TGTGCCAGCAGTGGGGACAGTTCCTACGAGCAGTACTTC
TRBV4-1	.	few	TRBJ1-2	CASSQDRTRGYGYTF	TGCGCCAGCAGCCAAGATAGGACAAGGGGGTATGGCTACACCTTC
TRBV11-2	.	once	TRBJ2-2	CASSLSNTGELFF	TGTGCCAGCAGCTTATCAAACACCGGGGAGCTGTTTTTT
TRBV5-1	TRBD1	.	TRBJ1-2	CASSPTGQGFNYGYTF	TGCGCCAGCAGCCCGACGGGACAGGGATTTAACTATGGCTACACCTTC
TRBV29-1	TRBD1	once	TRBJ2-7	CSVGRDSGYEQYF	TGCAGCGTTGGCCGGGACAGCGGCTACGAGCAGTACTTC
TRBV6-5	TRBD1	.	TRBJ1-2	CASTLTGRGYTF	TGTGCCAGCACTCTGACAGGGCGCGGCTACACCTTC
TRBV7-2	TRBD1	.	TRBJ1-2	CASSLDPGQGHYGYTF	TGTGCCAGCAGCCTGGACCCGGGACAGGGGCACTATGGCTACACCTTC
TRBV7-3	.	.	TRBJ1-2	CASSPTDTVGGAGGYTF	TGTGCCAGCAGCCCCACCGATACCGTGGGGGGGGCCGGTGGCTACACCTTC
TRBV19	.	.	TRBJ1-5	CASSVGNPGANQPQHF	TGTGCCAGTAGTGTCGGGAATCCGGGAGCTAATCAGCCCCAGCATTTT
TRBV7-3	TRBD1	.	TRBJ1-2	CASRPGQGDYGYTF	TGTGCCAGCAGGCCGGGACAGGGAGACTATGGCTACACCTTC
TRBV5-1	.	.	TRBJ1-2	CASSFGTSYGYTF	TGCGCCAGCAGCTTCGGGACTTCGTATGGCTACACCTTC
TRBV29-1	.	.	TRBJ2-7	CSVSQGIYEQYF	TGCAGCGTTTCGCAGGGGATCTACGAGCAGTACTTC
TRBV23-1	TRBD1	.	TRBJ1-2	CASSQSPGTANYGYTF	TGCGCCAGCAGTCAATCTCCGGGGACAGCTAACTATGGCTACACCTTC
TRBV5-4	.	.	TRBJ1-2	CASSVPGGNNYGYTF	TGTGCCAGCAGCGTTCCGGGGGGGAATAACTATGGCTACACCTTC
TRBV18	TRBD2	few	TRBJ2-7	CASSPTGGIYEQYF	TGTGCCAGCTCACCAACGGGAGGGATCTACGAGCAGTACTTC
TRBV11-2	.	few	TRBJ2-3	CSSRGAGWTDTQYF	TGTTCCTCCCGGGGGGCGGGATGGACGGATACGCAGTATTTT
TRBV5-5	.	.	TRBJ2-7	CASSATGDRHYEQYF	TGTGCCAGCAGCGCAACAGGCGACAGACACTACGAGCAGTACTTC
TRBV7-3	TRBD1	.	TRBJ2-3	CASSLPGGDTQYF	TGTGCCAGCAGCTTACCAGGGGGCGATACGCAGTATTTT
TRBV5-1	TRBD1	.	TRBJ2-7	CASSVTGGGEQYF	TGCGCCAGCAGCGTGACAGGGGGTGGGGAGCAGTACTTC
TRBV9	.	.	TRBJ1-2	CASSVDQYSGYTF	TGTGCCAGCAGCGTAGATCAGTACAGCGGCTACACCTTC
TRBV6-5	.	.	TRBJ2-7	CASSYSEGSYEQYF	TGTGCCAGCAGTTACTCGGAGGGCTCCTACGAGCAGTACTTC